These T cell receptor beta chains were read from a single sample in a study of response to subunit inactivated influenza vaccine. MiXCR, run by TCRdb on the RT-PCR reads, gives a single entry per CDR3 protein. The sample has approximately 520,000 distinct CDR3 sequences, 25% seen once; the top ten hold around 2%. The source was CD4+ T cells sorted from PBMCs, collected around 5 days after vaccination. The receptors derive from a man between 50 and 59 years old who received an inactivated influenza vaccine. Each CDR3 is given with its conserved first and last residue. A D gene is named only where the DNA matches it firmly. Rows give clone size only sometimes, using once, few, many, or a class for an expanded clone.

CDR3nt	CDR3aa	j_gene	abundance	v_gene	d_gene
TGTGCCAGCAGTCCACATCCCCTACGGGGGAATGAGCAGTTCTTC	CASSPHPLRGNEQFF	TRBJ2-1	-	TRBV7-2	-
TGCAGCGTCTCCCCGGGACAGGGGGCCCTTGGCTACACCTTC	CSVSPGQGALGYTF	TRBJ1-2	few	TRBV29-1	TRBD1
TGTGCCAGCAGCCCCCGCCCTAGCGGGAGGGAAGAGACCCAGTACTTC	CASSPRPSGREETQYF	TRBJ2-5	-	TRBV7-8	TRBD2
TGCAGTGCTAGAGATGCGACAGGGAGCTCCTACGAGCAGTACTTC	CSARDATGSSYEQYF	TRBJ2-7	few	TRBV20-1	TRBD1
TGTGCCAGCAGCTTACAACAGGGGGCGCGTGAGCAGTACTTC	CASSLQQGAREQYF	TRBJ2-7	-	TRBV11-2	TRBD1
TGCAGTGAGGCGGGGCCCACCGGGGAGCTGTTTTTT	CSEAGPTGELFF	TRBJ2-2	-	TRBV20-1	-
TGTGCCAGCACCCGACCTTCCTTGGACAGGGGGATCAACGAGCAGTACTTC	CASTRPSLDRGINEQYF	TRBJ2-7	-	TRBV2	TRBD1
TGTGCCAGCAGCTTACAGGCAGGGGGCGGGTACGAGCAGTACTTC	CASSLQAGGGYEQYF	TRBJ2-7	-	TRBV7-2	TRBD1
TGTGCCAGCAGTCCCCCTAGGACGAACACCGGGGAGCTGTTTTTT	CASSPPRTNTGELFF	TRBJ2-2	-	TRBV12-3/TRBV12-4	-
TGTGCCAGCAGTTTCACAGGGATGGAGACCCAGTACTTC	CASSFTGMETQYF	TRBJ2-5	few	TRBV12-3/TRBV12-4	-
TGTGCCAGCAGCTGGACTAGCGGGTGGACCACAGATACGCAGTATTTT	CASSWTSGWTTDTQYF	TRBJ2-3	-	TRBV11-2	TRBD2
TGTGCCAGCAGCAAAGAATGGGAGGGTTCGGATCAGCCCCAGCATTTT	CASSKEWEGSDQPQHF	TRBJ1-5	few	TRBV21-1	-
TGTGCCAGCAGTTTAAATGCGAACACCGGGGAGCTGTTTTTT	CASSLNANTGELFF	TRBJ2-2	few	TRBV12-3/TRBV12-4	-
TGCGCCAGCAGGGCGTCGGGGGCCCATGAGCAGTTCTTC	CASRASGAHEQFF	TRBJ2-1	-	TRBV4-1	-
TGTGCCAGCAGCCATAAAGAGACCCAGTACTTC	CASSHKETQYF	TRBJ2-5	many	TRBV6-2/TRBV6-3	-
TGTGCCAGCAGCGCCGTGGTAGCGGGAATTTCGTTTACAAGAGACGAGCAGTACTTC	CASSAVVAGISFTRDEQYF	TRBJ2-7	many	TRBV6-4	TRBD2
TGCGCCAGCAGCCAAGTATTTCTAGGGGACAGGGGACTTTCACCCCTCCACTTT	CASSQVFLGDRGLSPLHF	TRBJ1-6	few	TRBV4-3	TRBD1
TGCAGTGCCCCAAGAGGACAGGGGGCCGACGAGCAGTACTTC	CSAPRGQGADEQYF	TRBJ2-7	-	TRBV20-1	TRBD1
TGTGCCACCAGCCGGACTAGCGGGTTTAACAAAAACATTCAGTACTTC	CATSRTSGFNKNIQYF	TRBJ2-4	-	TRBV15	TRBD2
TGCAGTGCTCCGCTCTCGGCGGGAGGGGACACCGGGGAGCTGTTTTTT	CSAPLSAGGDTGELFF	TRBJ2-2	-	TRBV20-1	TRBD2
TGTGCCTGCAGCGTAGACGGGACAGGCAGTGGCTACACCTTC	CACSVDGTGSGYTF	TRBJ1-2	-	TRBV9	TRBD1
TGCAGCGTTGGGGAGGGGGCCGTTCCCTACGAGCAGTACTTC	CSVGEGAVPYEQYF	TRBJ2-7	-	TRBV29-1	-
TGTGCCAGCAGCCTAAACCAGGGGACAGATACGCAGTATTTT	CASSLNQGTDTQYF	TRBJ2-3	-	TRBV7-6	-
TGCGCCAGCAAGCTCGTTAGCGGGACCAACACCGGGGAGCTGTTTTTT	CASKLVSGTNTGELFF	TRBJ2-2	few	TRBV5-1	TRBD2
TGTGCCAGCAGCCCCCGTGGGATGAACACTGAAGCTTTCTTT	CASSPRGMNTEAFF	TRBJ1-1	many	TRBV7-6	-
TGTGCCAGCAGCTTAGTCCGGGACTCCCGAAATGAGCAGTTCTTC	CASSLVRDSRNEQFF	TRBJ2-1	-	TRBV7-2	-
TGCAGCGCCACACATACCCAGTATGAGCAGTTCTTC	CSATHTQYEQFF	TRBJ2-1	few	TRBV29-1	-
TGCAGTGCTAGTGTGGGAGGCCACAATGAGCAGTTCTTC	CSASVGGHNEQFF	TRBJ2-1	-	TRBV20-1	-
TGCAGTGCTAGAAGGTCAGGGGGCTTGAACACTGAAGCTTTCTTT	CSARRSGGLNTEAFF	TRBJ1-1	-	TRBV20-1	TRBD1
TGTGCCAGCAGTTTAACAGGGGGGCATGAAAAACTGTTTTTT	CASSLTGGHEKLFF	TRBJ1-4	few	TRBV28	TRBD1